This T cell receptor (beta chain) originates from a study of CD8 T cells in Susac syndrome. Study details: Treatment at blood withdrawal was none, corticosteroids, or intravenous immunoglobulin alone in Susac syndrome patients. Study-level results: There was no clonal expansion in the CD4+ T cell repertoires of Susac syndrome.

On this clonotype: Its specificity is not known.

From blood CD8+ and CD4+ T cells, TCR beta sequences were generated. The CDR3 spans 16 residues. Trimming pared 6 bases from V and 1 base from J, leaving 18 bases between. An amount of RNA that ranged from roughly 0.45 to 1 ug was reverse transcribed with random hexamers. By means of immunoSEQ multiplex PCR, TCR beta CDR3 spanning 54 Vbeta and 13 Jbeta underwent amplification. TCRdb reprocessed the immunoSEQ multiplex PCR reads via MiXCR and lists one record per CDR3 protein. The sample contains just over 150,000 distinct CDR3 sequences, roughly 95% of which appear only once. Sequencing used CD4+ T cells from PBMCs. This receptor was taken from a human donor with Susac syndrome. The genes are TRBV12-3 or TRBV12-4 and TRBJ1-2; tentatively, D is TRBD1 (6 bases). The CDR3 loop is CASSWFGGRDNYGYTF. Written as DNA, the CDR3 is TGTGCCAGCAGCTGGTTCGGGGGGCGCGATAACTATGGCTACACCTTC.